This T cell receptor beta chain was found in a study of control samples from healthy donors and cancer patients. The data were produced by immunoSEQ multiplex PCR, yet TCRdb's version contains in-frame clones alone and is incomplete. The sample shows roughly 92,000 clones, around 87% of them seen only once. This CDR3 is built from 15 residues. Germline-derived CDR1 and CDR2 are SEHNR and FQNEAQ (reference sequence). J lost 2 bases, V lost 3 bases, and 4 bases had no gene match. This chain joins TRBV7-9 and TRBJ2-3; 8 bases match TRBD2. This clonotype was obtained from a woman aged 45-60 years in good health. Sequenced material: blood. CDR3 residues: CASSLRGGPTDTQYF. CDR3 sequence (DNA): TGTGCCAGCAGCTTGCGCGGGGGGCCCACAGATACGCAGTATTTT. Based on the CDR3 plus reference TRBV7-9 and TRBJ2-3, the full variable domain is DTGVSQNPRHKITKRGQNVTFRCDPISEHNRLYWYRQTLGQGPEFLTYFQNEAQLEKSRLLSDRFSAERPKGSFSTLEIQRTEQGDSAMYLCASSLRGGPTDTQYFGPGTRLTVL.